This T cell receptor beta chain was captured in a study of T cell responses to AZD1222 COVID-19 vaccine. General study points: Recipients of two AZD1222 doses showed rising Spike-specific TCR breadth and depth.

The CDR3 runs to 13 residues. Trimming shortened V by 4 bases and J by 0 bases, and 9 bases separated the two germline ends. CDR1 and CDR2 from the germline V gene are GTSNPN and SVGIG (reference sequence). Turning to this clone: Its antigen is unidentified.

The repertoire was sequenced with immunoSEQ multiplex PCR; TCRdb's copy has only in-frame clones and lacks some. The sample records more than 150,000 clones, 90% being singletons. The sequence was collected from an adult in good health. The chain has TRBV30 and TRBJ2-5; D is uncertain. The specimen comprised peripheral blood, sampled on day 0 of AZD1222 vaccination. In nucleotides, the CDR3 is TGTGCCTGGATCGCCTTTAACCAAGAGACCCAGTACTTC. This translates into CAWIAFNQETQYF.